This T cell receptor (beta chain) originates from a study of technical replicates of blood from a few donors. The assay was immunoSEQ multiplex PCR, and TCRdb's table has in-frame clones only and misses some. The table lists roughly 68,000 clones, almost 95% of them singletons. This clone was detected a few times. Source material: T cells isolated from PBMCs. The TCR was taken from a human donor in good health.

The CDR3 nucleotides are TGTGCCAGCAGTTCGACCAGAGGCGGGGAGCTGTTTTTT. Amino acid sequence: CASSSTRGGELFF. The V call is TRBV6-5, the J call TRBJ2-2; D gene uncertain. CDR1 MNHEY and CDR2 SVGAGI come from the germline V gene. CDR3 length equals 13 residues. Trimming left V 4 bases short and J 7 bases short, with 10 bases between.